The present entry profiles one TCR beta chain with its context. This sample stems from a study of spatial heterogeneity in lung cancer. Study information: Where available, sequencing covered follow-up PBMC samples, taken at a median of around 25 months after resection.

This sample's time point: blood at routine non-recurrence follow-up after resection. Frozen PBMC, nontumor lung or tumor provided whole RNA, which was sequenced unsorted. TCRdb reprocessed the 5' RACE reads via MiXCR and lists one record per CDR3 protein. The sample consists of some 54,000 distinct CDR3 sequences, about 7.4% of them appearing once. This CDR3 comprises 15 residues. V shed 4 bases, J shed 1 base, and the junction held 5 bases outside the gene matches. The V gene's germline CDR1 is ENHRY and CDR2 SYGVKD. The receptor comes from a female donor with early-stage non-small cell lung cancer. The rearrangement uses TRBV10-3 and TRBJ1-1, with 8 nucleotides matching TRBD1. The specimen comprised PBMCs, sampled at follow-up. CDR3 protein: CAISGQGAGNTEAFF. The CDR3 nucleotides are TGTGCCATCAGTGGCCAGGGGGCTGGGAACACTGAAGCTTTCTTT.